This record looks at one T cell receptor beta chain sequence and its context. No cognate antigen has been identified for it. No base quality information exists; no much larger clone differs at one position. This record comes from a study of patients and donors after allogeneic stem cell transplantation (dated by TCRdb to 2020 to 2022). The library was produced with RT-PCR. The instrument was a NextSeq 550. TCRdb cleaned the public reads at Q25 with fastp, built clones with MiXCR and kept in-frame beta chains. Records with the same CDR3 protein are collapsed into one entry carrying the most frequent genes and DNA. The sample table records fewer than 75,000 distinct CDR3 sequences; about 25% of these occur just once. The biggest ten clones account for 26% of the sample. The sequence derives from a human donor who was either an allogeneic HSCT recipient or a stem cell or donor lymphocyte infusion donor (not recorded which). It is not recorded whose cells these are; they may come from a transplant donor. The sample comprised blood, either unsorted or a sorted T cell fraction (not recorded which).

At the DNA level, the sequence is TGCAGTGCTAGAGATAGAGGGGCGGGGGAGCTGTTTTTT. Its amino acids are CSARDRGAGELFF. This sequence uses TRBV20-1 and TRBJ2-2; the D gene may be TRBD1 or TRBD2, since each aligns over 5 bases. CDR1 DFQATT and CDR2 SNEGSKA were looked up in the germline V gene (reference sequence). There are 13 amino acids in the CDR3, from cysteine to phenylalanine inclusive. The CDR3 DNA has 39 bases and is translated from base 1. V sheds 0 bases and J sheds 8 bases, leaving 10 bases between their ends.